This T cell receptor (beta chain) was captured by sequencing in a study of regulatory T cells in long-lasting Graves disease. Study observations and caveats: Limited sample numbers may have lowered accuracy. What was studied was peripheral blood only, and not thyroid tissue.

This clonotype has a handful of counts. Its antigen is unknown. Specified time point: persistent/refractory GD, antithyroid drugs over 5 years with positive TRAb. Making the TCR library involved RNA that had been extracted from PBMCs. Patients met American Thyroid Association criteria for Graves' disease. Construction of TCR beta libraries relied on iRepertoire HTBI primers and on Arm-PCR targeting CDR3 regions. One entry per CDR3 protein results from TCRdb running MiXCR on the multiplex PCR reads. The sample includes over 300,000 distinct CDR3 sequences, roughly a fifth seen only once; the top ten take roughly 27%. The CDR3 length is 13 residues. Germline CDR1 and CDR2: LNHNV and YYDKDF (reference sequence). Trimming shortened V by 0 bases and J by 7 bases, and 4 bases separated the two germline ends.

This chain joins TRBV15 and TRBJ1-6, with D uncertain. The origin of this receptor is a female donor with Graves disease. Here the sequenced sample was peripheral blood mononuclear cells (PBMCs), taken when the disease was refractory, from a patient treated with antithyroid drugs. CDR3 in amino acids: CATSREGNSPLHF. CDR3 DNA sequence: TGTGCCACCAGCAGAGAGGGGAATTCACCCCTCCACTTT.